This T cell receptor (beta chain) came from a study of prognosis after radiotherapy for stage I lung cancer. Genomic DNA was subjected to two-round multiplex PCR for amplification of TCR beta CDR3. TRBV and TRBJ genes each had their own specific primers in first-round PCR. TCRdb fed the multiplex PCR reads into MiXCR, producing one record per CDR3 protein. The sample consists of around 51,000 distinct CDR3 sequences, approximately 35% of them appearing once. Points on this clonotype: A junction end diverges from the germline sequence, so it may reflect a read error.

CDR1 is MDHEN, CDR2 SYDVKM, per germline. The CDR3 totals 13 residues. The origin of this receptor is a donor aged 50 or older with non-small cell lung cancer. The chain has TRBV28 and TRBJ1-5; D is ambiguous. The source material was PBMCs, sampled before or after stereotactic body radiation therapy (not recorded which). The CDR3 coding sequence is TGTGCCGGGCGGGGTGGTAGCAATCAGCACCAGCATTTT. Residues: CAGRGGSNQHQHF.